This entry describes one TCR beta chain. Its antigen remains unidentified. Base qualities were left out, and no much larger clone turns up one base away. V loses 5 bases at its end and J loses 8 bases; junction bases beyond the gene matches: 5. Reading from cysteine to phenylalanine, the CDR3 counts 13 amino acids. Only CDR3 DNA is held: 39 bases, read in frame from base 1. Per the germline V gene, SGHRS is the CDR1 and YFSETQ is the CDR2. In the prospective study, participants were about 18 to 95 years old, resided in 24 geographic areas of the United States, and were enrolled through a virtual design. To assign participants to cohorts, the prospective study relied on clinical history that participants themselves reported in a screening survey and a study questionnaire. Exposed participants were defined as having been in contact with someone with a PCR-confirmed or clinician-diagnosed COVID-19 case within 2 weeks of study entry. Mobile phlebotomists in the prospective study collected whole blood, serum and a nasopharyngeal or oropharyngeal swab from every participant. Prospective study participants could optionally give additional blood draws and questionnaires over an approximately two-month period. Before DNA extraction, prospective study blood samples were shipped either frozen or at room temperature.

TCRbeta CDR3 regions were amplified from genomic DNA by means of the immunoSEQ Assay, a bias-controlled multiplex PCR. As for the original processing: The number of nucleated cells in each sample was estimated from the amplification of reference gene primers within the assay. To quantify the absolute abundance of each unique TCRbeta CDR3 rearrangement, sequence reads were collapsed and filtered. For each sample, productive Simpson clonality was calculated as the square root of Simpson's diversity index across productive rearrangements. TCRdb mirrors the immuneACCESS table, restricted to in-frame sequences. Some clones are absent from its copies; in checked studies, under half trace to an unresolved V gene, and the reason for the others is unknown. The D gene and trimming were derived from the DNA, and the V and J assignments and clone size from that table. The sample table records approximately 200,000 clones; 75% to 90% of these occur just once. About 4.6% of the sample rests with the top ten.

The source of the sample is a study of blood T cell repertoires in COVID-19 (dated by TCRdb to the early 2020s). About the study as a whole: Samples from collaborators originated in the United States, Italy and Spain and spanned both the acute and convalescent phases of COVID-19. The material from the prospective study consisted of cDNA or gDNA derived from T cells, B-cell-depleted T cells, or PBMCs. Subjects who had been exposed to COVID-19, were actively infected with it, or had recovered from it provided the deeply sampled blood TCRbeta repertoires that made up the dataset. The repertoires were released in a freely available public database intended as a resource for research on the immune response to SARS-CoV-2. The samples were drawn from two sources: the first 160 participants of the ongoing ImmuneRACE study, and 1,254 subjects contributed by 6 global collaborators. Sample metadata almost always included a de-identified subject ID, COVID-19 status, age in years and sex. Where available, HLA class I and class II types were taken from metadata supplied by the sample provider and were not determined by assay-based typing.

Results and caveats for the whole study, not just this receptor: The amount of clinical and demographic metadata varied by source and participant and was provided uncurated.

The source of this sequence is a woman aged 30 to 39 who had been exposed to COVID-19. Rearrangement joined TRBV5-1 to TRBJ1-4, with 8 middle bases fitting TRBD1. Sequencing used PBMCs or T cells enriched from blood (not recorded which). The nucleotide sequence reads as follows: TGCGCCAGCAGGTCCGGGACAGGCGAAAAACTGTTTTTT. Translated, this gives CASRSGTGEKLFF.